This T cell receptor beta chain was profiled in a study of blood T cell repertoires in COVID-19. The CDR3 sequence is 12 residues long. Trimming took 6 bases from V and 7 from J; bases not matched to a gene: 1. Germline assignment: CDR1 MNHEY and CDR2 SVGAGI. Clones were read by immunoSEQ multiplex PCR, and TCRdb kept only the in-frame ones, dropping some. The table lists 250,000 to 400,000 clones, about nine tenths of them singletons. The material sequenced was peripheral blood. V is TRBV6-5 and J is TRBJ2-2; 8 bases agree with TRBD1. The receptor was isolated from a woman aged 25 to 39 with COVID-19, enrolled during active disease. The CDR3 sequence is CASRQGVGELFF. CDR3 nucleotides: TGTGCCAGCAGACAGGGGGTCGGGGAGCTGTTTTTT.